Shown below are 9 T cell receptor beta chains from a single sample sequenced in a study of STAT5B mutations in CD4+ large granular lymphocyte leukemia. Sequencing used immunoSEQ multiplex PCR; TCRdb keeps in-frame clones, though not all of them. The table includes roughly 40,000 clones, roughly 80% detected once. Input material: CD4+ T cells from blood buffy coats. The receptors derive from a human donor in good health.

V and J are TRBV18 and TRBJ1-3; 7 bases fit TRBD1. Germline CDR1 KGHSH, CDR2 LQKENI. This CDR3 is 15 amino acids long. V was pared by 6 bases and J by 1 base, with 6 bases of the junction left unmatched. CDR3 nucleotides: TGTGCCAGCTCCTGGGGACAGCTATCTGGAAACACCATATATTTT. Its translation: CASSWGQLSGNTIYF.

V is TRBV9 and J is TRBJ2-3; D is unresolved. The V end was cut by 1 base, the J end by 0 bases, with 3 bases between. The CDR3 contains 13 residues. CDR1 is SGDLS and CDR2 is YYNGEE in the germline V gene. CDR3 in DNA: TGTGCCAGCAGCGTACTTAGCACAGATACGCAGTATTTT. Protein sequence: CASSVLSTDTQYF. The variable domain in full, completed from reference TRBV9 and TRBJ2-3, reads DSGVTQTPKHLITATGQRVTLRCSPRSGDLSVYWYQQSLDQGLQFLIQYYNGEERAKGNILERFSAQQFPDLHSELNLSSLELGDSALYFCASSVLSTDTQYFGPGTRLTVL.

V gene TRBV7-8 combines with J gene TRBJ2-7; D is ambiguous. CDR1 is SGHVS, CDR2 FQNEAQ, per germline. Deletions cut 0 bases from V and 1 base from J, with 7 bases between. CDR3 length: 14 residues. The CDR3 loop reads CASSLAPISYEQYF. In DNA form, the CDR3 reads TGTGCCAGCAGCTTAGCGCCTATTTCCTACGAGCAGTACTTC.

This clone was seen once. The chain links TRBV11-2 to TRBJ2-7; perhaps TRBD1 as D (6 bases). Germline assignment: CDR1 SGHAT and CDR2 FQNNGV. Between the trimmed V and J ends, which lost 0 bases and 2 bases, there was a span of 8 bases. The CDR3 runs 14 residues. The CDR3: CASSLDRGPYEQYF. The DNA of the CDR3 is TGTGCCAGCAGCTTAGACAGGGGCCCCTACGAGCAGTACTTC.

V gene TRBV7-8 combines with J gene TRBJ2-5; 8 positions agree with TRBD1. Germline lookup yields CDR1 SGHVS and CDR2 FQNEAQ. V gave up 5 bases and J gave up 5 bases; unmatched junction bases: 7. The CDR3 extends over 14 amino acids. This CDR3 is CASSAGGGRETQYF. Here the CDR3 DNA reads TGTGCCAGCAGCGCAGGGGGCGGTCGGGAGACCCAGTACTTC.

V gene TRBV5-4 combines with J gene TRBJ2-3; a possible D gene is TRBD2 (6 bases). The V end lost 7 bases, the J end lost 2 bases, and 14 bases lay between the germline ends. Germline CDR1 reads SGHNT; CDR2 reads YYREEE (reference sequence). The CDR3 length is 14 residues. CDR3 nucleotides: TGTGCCAGCGAAGTAGCGGAGCTCACAGATACGCAGTATTTT. As protein: CASEVAELTDTQYF.

The rearrangement uses TRBV6-6 and TRBJ2-7; tentatively, D is TRBD1 (6 bases). Trimming removed 5 bases from V and 6 bases from J, with 11 bases in between. This CDR3 contains 12 residues. Germline V CDR1 and CDR2: MNHNY, SVGAGI (reference sequence). The CDR3 protein is CASSLTGSEQYF. The CDR3, as DNA: TGTGCCAGCAGTCTCACAGGGAGCGAGCAGTACTTC.

The chain employs TRBV4-1 and TRBJ2-5, with TRBD2 matching over 13 bases. This CDR3 spans 16 amino acids. V was pared by 0 bases and J by 7 bases, with 5 bases of the junction left unmatched. Germline assignment: CDR1 MGHRA and CDR2 YSYEKL. The CDR3 loop reads CASSQDTSGGAGTQYF. The CDR3 coding sequence is TGCGCCAGCAGCCAAGATACTAGCGGGGGGGCCGGGACCCAGTACTTC.

The V gene is TRBV7-9, the J gene TRBJ2-5, with TRBD2 matching over 10 bases. Germline V CDR1 and CDR2: SEHNR, FQNEAQ (reference sequence). This CDR3 comprises 17 residues. V was pared by 1 base and J by 4 bases, with 9 bases of the junction left unmatched. The CDR3 loop is CASSLDLAGVRGETQYF. The CDR3 DNA follows: TGTGCCAGCAGCTTAGACCTAGCGGGGGTACGAGGAGAGACCCAGTACTTC.